The clone carrying this T cell receptor beta chain was detected only a few times. Its target is unknown. The germline V gene has CDR1 LGHDT and CDR2 YNNKEL (reference sequence). The germline V and J ends were trimmed by 0 bases and 7 bases, with 15 bases remaining between them. This CDR3 region has 16 residues. The entry originates in a study of response to subunit inactivated influenza vaccine. TCRdb reanalysed the RT-PCR reads using MiXCR and keeps one entry per CDR3 protein. The sample gives under 500,000 distinct CDR3 sequences, about a tenth of which show up once; approximately 12% is in the top ten. Regarding the study as a whole: The authors suggested that few new T cells are recruited per seasonal influenza vaccination.

The clonotype originates from a man aged 50 to 59 who received an inactivated influenza vaccine. Sequenced material: PBMCs from blood, taken about 6 weeks after vaccination. J is TRBJ2-2 and V is TRBV3-1; the D gene is possibly TRBD2 (5 bases). CDR3 sequence reads: CASSQEARVFVGELFF. CDR3 nucleotides: TGTGCCAGCAGCCAAGAGGCGAGGGTGTTCGTCGGGGAGCTGTTTTTT. The complete variable domain, with remaining parts taken from reference TRBV3-1 and TRBJ2-2, reads DTAVSQTPKYLVTQMGNDKSIKCEQNLGHDTMYWYKQDSKKFLKIMFSYNNKELIINETVPNRFSPKSPDKAHLNLHINSLELGDSAVYFCASSQEARVFVGELFFGEGSRLTVL.